The 10 T cell receptor beta chains below all came from one sample that was sequenced in a study of technical replicates of blood from several donors. Profiled with immunoSEQ multiplex PCR; TCRdb holds only in-frame clones, not every one. The sample shows some 70,000 clones, less than 98% of them seen only once. The sample taken for sequencing was T cells isolated from PBMCs. These receptors all stem from a human donor in good health.

The chain recombines TRBV5-1 with TRBJ2-3; tentative D call: TRBD2 (5 bases). V lost 2 bases to trimming and J lost 5 bases, with 6 bases between them. Germline CDR1 SGHRS, CDR2 YFSETQ. The CDR3 spans 12 residues. The CDR3 protein is CASSFAGDTQYF. CDR3 DNA: TGCGCCAGCAGCTTTGCGGGAGATACGCAGTATTTT.

Only one count was recorded for this clone. The gene calls are TRBV13 and TRBJ2-1, with 7 bases that match TRBD1. Looked up from germline, CDR1 is PRHDT and CDR2 is FYEKMQ (reference sequence). With V trimmed by 5 bases and J by 0 bases, 7 bases remained unmatched. CDR3 size: 16 residues. CDR3: CASSPPTGFSYNEQFF. For the CDR3, the DNA is TGTGCCAGCAGCCCACCGACAGGGTTCTCCTACAATGAGCAGTTCTTC.

This chain uses TRBV11-2 with TRBJ1-1; D not resolved. Trimming removed 1 base from V and 5 bases from J, with 5 bases in between. The CDR3 covers 12 residues. In germline, CDR1 is SGHAT, CDR2 FQNNGV. The CDR3: CASSLVPTEAFF. CDR3 nucleotide sequence: TGTGCCAGCAGCTTAGTCCCAACTGAAGCTTTCTTT.

The chain carries TRBV10-3 and TRBJ1-4, with 8 bases fitting TRBD1. The ends lost 4 bases at V and 7 bases at J; junction bases unmatched: 5. Germline loops: CDR1 ENHRY, CDR2 SYGVKD. The CDR3 runs 14 residues. The DNA for the CDR3 is TGTGCCATCAGTGCAGGGACAGGCGGTGAAAAACTGTTTTTT. It translates to CAISAGTGGEKLFF.

In nucleotides, the CDR3 is TGCGCCAGCAGCTTCGTAGGACAGGGTCGAGTCTTAGCCAAAAACATTCAGTACTTC. It is translated as CASSFVGQGRVLAKNIQYF. The chain uses TRBV5-1 and TRBJ2-4, with 8 nucleotides matching TRBD1. J lost 0 bases, V lost 2 bases, and 13 bases had no gene match. Germline assignment: CDR1 SGHRS and CDR2 YFSETQ. The CDR3 is 19 residues long.

This chain uses TRBV7-2 with TRBJ2-1; D not resolved. V gave up 2 bases and J gave up 3 bases, with 8 bases separating them. Germline CDR1 and CDR2: SGHTA and FQGNSA. This CDR3 has 14 amino acids. Written as DNA, the CDR3 is TGTGCCAGCAGCTTAAATCTTAACTACAATGAGCAGTTCTTC. Its protein is CASSLNLNYNEQFF.

As for this clone: An end of the junction differs from the germline gene, which may be a read error. CDR3 sequence reads: CACRGSLSTDTQYF. The CDR3 coding sequence is TGTGCCTGCAGGGGGAGCCTTAGCACAGATACGCAGTATTTT. The V and J genes are TRBV5-4 and TRBJ2-3; TRBD1 aligns across 7 bases. CDR1 is SGHNT, CDR2 YYREEE, per germline (reference sequence). CDR3 length: 14 residues. Combining the CDR3 with reference TRBV5-4 and TRBJ2-3 gives the whole variable domain ETGVTQSPTHLIKTRGQQVTLRCSSQSGHNTVSWYQQALGQGPQFIFQYYREEENGRGNFPPRFSGLQFPNYSSELNVNALELDDSALYLCACRGSLSTDTQYFGPGTRLTVL.

This chain uses TRBV9 with TRBJ1-1; 9 nucleotides match TRBD1. The germline V gene has CDR1 SGDLS and CDR2 YYNGEE. The CDR3 runs 15 residues. V was pared by 2 bases and J by 5 bases, with 7 bases of the junction left unmatched. In DNA, the CDR3 is TGTGCCAGCAGCGTGGTTGACAGGGGGGGAACTGAAGCTTTCTTT. Its translation is CASSVVDRGGTEAFF.

The chain is built from TRBV27 and TRBJ2-7, with D possibly TRBD1 on 5 matching bases. The germline V gene encodes CDR1 MNHEY and CDR2 SMNVEV (reference sequence). This CDR3 spans 14 amino acids. The V and J ends lost 5 bases and 0 bases respectively, with 11 bases between them. CDR3 in DNA: TGTGCCAGCAGTCCGACAGTGACCTCCTACGAGCAGTACTTC. It specifies CASSPTVTSYEQYF.

The chain has TRBV5-1 and TRBJ1-1, with 10 nucleotides matching TRBD1. Trimming removed 2 bases from V and 2 bases from J; junction bases left unmatched: 6. The germline CDR1 and CDR2 sequences are SGHRS and YFSETQ. The CDR3 totals 16 residues. The CDR3 reads CASSLRQGAQNTEAFF. The CDR3 DNA is TGCGCCAGCAGCTTAAGACAGGGGGCCCAAAACACTGAAGCTTTCTTT.